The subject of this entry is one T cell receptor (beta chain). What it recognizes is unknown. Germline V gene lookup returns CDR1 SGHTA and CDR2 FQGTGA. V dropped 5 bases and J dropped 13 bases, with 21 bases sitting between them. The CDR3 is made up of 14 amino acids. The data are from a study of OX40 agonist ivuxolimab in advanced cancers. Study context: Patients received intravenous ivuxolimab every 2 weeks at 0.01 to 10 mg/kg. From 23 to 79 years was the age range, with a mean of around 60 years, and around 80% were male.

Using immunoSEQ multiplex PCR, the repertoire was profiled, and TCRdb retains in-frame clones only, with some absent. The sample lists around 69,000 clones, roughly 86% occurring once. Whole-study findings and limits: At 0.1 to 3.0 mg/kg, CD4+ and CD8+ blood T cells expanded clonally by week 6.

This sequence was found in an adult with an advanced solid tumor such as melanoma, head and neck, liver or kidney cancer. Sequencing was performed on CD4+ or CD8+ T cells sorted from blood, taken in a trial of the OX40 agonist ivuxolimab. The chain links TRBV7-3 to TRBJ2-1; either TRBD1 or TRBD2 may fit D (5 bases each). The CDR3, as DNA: TGTGCCAGCAGCCAAGGAGGACCAGGTGGGGCACAGTTCTTC. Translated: CASSQGGPGGAQFF.